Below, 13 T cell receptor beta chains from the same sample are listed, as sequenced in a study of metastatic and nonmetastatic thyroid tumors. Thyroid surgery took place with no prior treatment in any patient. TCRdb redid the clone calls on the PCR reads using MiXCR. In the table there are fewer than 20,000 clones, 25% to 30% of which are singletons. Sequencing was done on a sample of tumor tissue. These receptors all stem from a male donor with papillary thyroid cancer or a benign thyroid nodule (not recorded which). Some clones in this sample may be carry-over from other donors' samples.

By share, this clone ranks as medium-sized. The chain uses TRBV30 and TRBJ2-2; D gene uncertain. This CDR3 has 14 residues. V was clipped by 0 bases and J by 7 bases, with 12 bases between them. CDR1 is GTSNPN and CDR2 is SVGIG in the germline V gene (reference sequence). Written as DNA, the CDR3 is TGTGCCTGGAGTGTCAGACTTTTAGGCGGGGAGCTGTTTTTT. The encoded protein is CAWSVRLLGGELFF.

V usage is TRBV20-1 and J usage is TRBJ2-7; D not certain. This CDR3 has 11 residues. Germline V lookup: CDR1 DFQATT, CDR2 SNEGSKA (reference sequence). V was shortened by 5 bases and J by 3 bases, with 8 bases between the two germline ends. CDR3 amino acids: CSAEHGYEQYF. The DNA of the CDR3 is TGCAGTGCTGAACACGGCTACGAGCAGTACTTC.

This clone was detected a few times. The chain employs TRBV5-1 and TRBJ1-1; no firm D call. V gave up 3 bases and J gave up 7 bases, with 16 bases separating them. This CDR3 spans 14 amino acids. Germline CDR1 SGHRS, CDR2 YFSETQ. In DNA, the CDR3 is TGCGCCAGCAGCTCACAGTGGGTGGGCAGTGAAGCTTTCTTT. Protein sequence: CASSSQWVGSEAFF.

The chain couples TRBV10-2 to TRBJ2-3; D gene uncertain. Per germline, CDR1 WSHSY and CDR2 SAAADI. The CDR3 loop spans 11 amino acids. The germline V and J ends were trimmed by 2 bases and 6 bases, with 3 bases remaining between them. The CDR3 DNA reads TGCGCCAGCAGTGAGGGGGATACGCAGTATTTT. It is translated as CASSEGDTQYF.

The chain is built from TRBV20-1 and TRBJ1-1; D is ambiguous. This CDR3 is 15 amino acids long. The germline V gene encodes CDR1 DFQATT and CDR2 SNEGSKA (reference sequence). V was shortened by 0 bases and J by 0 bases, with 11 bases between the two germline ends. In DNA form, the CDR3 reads TGCAGTGCTAGAGATGGTAGGAATATGAACACTGAAGCTTTCTTT. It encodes CSARDGRNMNTEAFF.

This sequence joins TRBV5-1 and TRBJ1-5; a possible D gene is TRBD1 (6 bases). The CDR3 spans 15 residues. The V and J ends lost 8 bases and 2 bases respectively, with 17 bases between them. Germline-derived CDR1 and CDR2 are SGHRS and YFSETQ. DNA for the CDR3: TGCGCCAGTAGCGAACAGGGTATTTGCAATCAGCCCCAGCATTTT. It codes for CASSEQGICNQPQHF.

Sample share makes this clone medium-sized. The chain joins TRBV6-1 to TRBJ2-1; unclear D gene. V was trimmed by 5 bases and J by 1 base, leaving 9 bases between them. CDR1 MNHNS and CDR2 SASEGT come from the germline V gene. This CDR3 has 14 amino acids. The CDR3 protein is CASSQIGSYNEQFF. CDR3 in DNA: TGTGCCAGCAGTCAGATCGGATCCTACAATGAGCAGTTCTTC.

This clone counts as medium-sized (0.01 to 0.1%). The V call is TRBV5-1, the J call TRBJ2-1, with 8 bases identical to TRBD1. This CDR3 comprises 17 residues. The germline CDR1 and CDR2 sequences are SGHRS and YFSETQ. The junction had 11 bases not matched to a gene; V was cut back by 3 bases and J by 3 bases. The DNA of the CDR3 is TGCGCCAGCAGCTGGGGAAAGGGACAGGTACTCTACAATGAGCAGTTCTTC. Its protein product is CASSWGKGQVLYNEQFF.

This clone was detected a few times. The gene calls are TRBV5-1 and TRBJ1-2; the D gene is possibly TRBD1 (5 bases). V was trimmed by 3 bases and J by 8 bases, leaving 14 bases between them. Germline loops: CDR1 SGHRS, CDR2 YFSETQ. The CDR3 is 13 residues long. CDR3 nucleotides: TGCGCCAGCAGCTCAAATCGACAGATCGGCTACACCTTC. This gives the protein CASSSNRQIGYTF.

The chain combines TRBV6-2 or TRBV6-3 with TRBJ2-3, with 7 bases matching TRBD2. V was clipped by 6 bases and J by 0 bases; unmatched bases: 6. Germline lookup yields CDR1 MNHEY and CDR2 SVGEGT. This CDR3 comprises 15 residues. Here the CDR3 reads CASRGGGLSTDTQYF. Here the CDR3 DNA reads TGTGCCAGCAGGGGGGGGGGACTGAGCACAGATACGCAGTATTTT.

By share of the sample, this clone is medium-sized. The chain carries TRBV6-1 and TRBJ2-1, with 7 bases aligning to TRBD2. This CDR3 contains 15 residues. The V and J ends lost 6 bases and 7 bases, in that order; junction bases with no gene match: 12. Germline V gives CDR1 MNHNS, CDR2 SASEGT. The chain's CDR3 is CASSPPGRVRNEQFF. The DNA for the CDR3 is TGTGCCAGCAGCCCACCAGGGAGGGTACGAAATGAGCAGTTCTTC.

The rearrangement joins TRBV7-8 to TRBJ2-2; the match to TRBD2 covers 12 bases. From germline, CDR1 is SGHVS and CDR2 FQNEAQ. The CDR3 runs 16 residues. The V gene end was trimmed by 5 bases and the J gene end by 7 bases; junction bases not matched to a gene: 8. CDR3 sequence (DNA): TGTGCCAGCAGCCCACTAGCGGGAGGAACTTTCGGGGAGCTGTTTTTT. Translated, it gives CASSPLAGGTFGELFF.

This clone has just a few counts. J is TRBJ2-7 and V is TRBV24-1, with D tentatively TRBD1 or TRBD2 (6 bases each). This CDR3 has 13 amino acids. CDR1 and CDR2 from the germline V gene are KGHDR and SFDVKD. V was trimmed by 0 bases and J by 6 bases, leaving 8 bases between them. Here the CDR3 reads CATSDLRGAEQYF. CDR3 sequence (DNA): TGTGCCACCAGTGATTTGAGGGGGGCCGAGCAGTACTTC.